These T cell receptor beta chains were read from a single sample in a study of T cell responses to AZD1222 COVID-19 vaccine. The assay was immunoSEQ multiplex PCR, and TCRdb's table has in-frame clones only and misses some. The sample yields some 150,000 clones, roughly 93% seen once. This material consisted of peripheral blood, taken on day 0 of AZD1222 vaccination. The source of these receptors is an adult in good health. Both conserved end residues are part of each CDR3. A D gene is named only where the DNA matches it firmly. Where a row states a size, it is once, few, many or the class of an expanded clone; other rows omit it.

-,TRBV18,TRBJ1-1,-,TGTGCCAGCTCACCAATGGTGGAGGGATTCACTGAAGCTTTCTTT,CASSPMVEGFTEAFF
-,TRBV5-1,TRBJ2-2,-,TGCGCCAGCAGCTTGGTGGGGGTTACCGGGGAGCTGTTTTTT,CASSLVGVTGELFF
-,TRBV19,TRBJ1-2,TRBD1,TGTGCCAGTAGTCGGACAGGGGAAAATACCTATGGCTACACCTTC,CASSRTGENTYGYTF
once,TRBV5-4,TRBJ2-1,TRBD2,TGTGCCAGCAGCTTGTCTAGCGGGGGGGCTTATGAGCAGTTCTTC,CASSLSSGGAYEQFF
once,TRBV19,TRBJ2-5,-,TGTGCCAGTAGCACCCGGGAGACCCAGTACTTC,CASSTRETQYF
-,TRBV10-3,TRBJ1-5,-,TGTGCCATCAGTCCTCAGGGGATTAGGGATCAGCCCCAGCATTTT,CAISPQGIRDQPQHF
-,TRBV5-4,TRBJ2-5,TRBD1,TGTGCCAGCAGCAAAACAGGGGGCCAGGAGACCCAGTACTTC,CASSKTGGQETQYF
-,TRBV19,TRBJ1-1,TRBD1,TGTGCCAGCGCCGGGACAGCACAGAACACTGAAGCTTTCTTT,CASAGTAQNTEAFF
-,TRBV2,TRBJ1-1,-,TGTGCCAGCAGTGAAGCGTCGGGGACTGAAGCTTTCTTT,CASSEASGTEAFF
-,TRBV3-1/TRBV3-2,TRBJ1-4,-,TGTGCCAGCAGCTCGGACTTAACTGAAAAACTGTTTTTT,CASSSDLTEKLFF
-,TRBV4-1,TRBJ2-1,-,TGCGCCAGCAGCCTTGCAGGGAATGAGCAGTTCTTC,CASSLAGNEQFF
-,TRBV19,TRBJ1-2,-,TGTGCCAGTAGTAAGACGGACGGAAACTATGGCTACACCTTC,CASSKTDGNYGYTF
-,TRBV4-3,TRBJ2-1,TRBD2,TGCGCCAGCAGCCAAGCGGGGGGAACCTACAATGAGCAGTTCTTC,CASSQAGGTYNEQFF